This T cell receptor (beta chain) was sequenced for a study of cytomegalovirus exposure and HLA in healthy donors. Use of 60 Vbeta and 13 Jbeta primers characterized the PCR. Generated by immunoSEQ multiplex PCR, the TCRdb table keeps only in-frame clones and is missing some. In the table there are roughly 250,000 clones, 84% of which are singletons. The CDR3 sequence is 14 residues long. Per germline, CDR1 LNHDA and CDR2 SQIVND (reference sequence). The ends were cut back, 6 bases at V and 0 bases at J, with 9 bases in the middle. Sequencing used PBMCs. The receptor comes from a woman in her 40s in good health and CMV-seropositive. V gene TRBV19 combines with J gene TRBJ1-5; D is unclear. The CDR3 is CASRFGLSNQPQHF. The CDR3 bases are TGTGCCAGTAGATTCGGTCTTAGCAATCAGCCCCAGCATTTT.